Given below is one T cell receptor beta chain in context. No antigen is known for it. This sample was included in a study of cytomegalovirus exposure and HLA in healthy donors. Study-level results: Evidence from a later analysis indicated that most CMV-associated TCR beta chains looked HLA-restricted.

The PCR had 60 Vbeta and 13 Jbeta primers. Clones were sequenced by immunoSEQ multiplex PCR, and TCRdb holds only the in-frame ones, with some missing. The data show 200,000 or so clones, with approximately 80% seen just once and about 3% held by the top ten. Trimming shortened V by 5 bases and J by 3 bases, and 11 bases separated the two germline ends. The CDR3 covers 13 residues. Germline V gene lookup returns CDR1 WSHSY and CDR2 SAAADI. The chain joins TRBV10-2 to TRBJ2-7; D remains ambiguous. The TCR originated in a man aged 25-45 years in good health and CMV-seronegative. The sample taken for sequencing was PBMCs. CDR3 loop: CASSTPNRYEQYF. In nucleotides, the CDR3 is TGCGCCAGCAGTACTCCTAATCGCTACGAGCAGTACTTC.